A selection of T cell receptor beta chains follows, all from one sample in a study of T cells in Graves' hyperthyroidism and ophthalmopathy. TCRdb re-derived calls from the multiplex PCR reads in MiXCR, one entry per CDR3 protein. Altogether around 480,000 distinct CDR3 sequences are present, roughly an eighth being singletons, with the ten largest covering 15% to 20%. The sequencing sample was made of blood. All receptors come from a woman between 18 and 29 years old with Graves' hyperthyroidism. The CDR3 runs from the conserved cysteine through the conserved F or W. The D gene is left open where the match is weak. Size tells how often a clone was seen (once, few, many) or the class of an expanded clone, and some rows leave it out.

j_gene	abundance	v_gene	d_gene	CDR3aa	CDR3nt
TRBJ2-7	many	TRBV12-3/TRBV12-4	NA	CASKGQTREQYF	TGTGCCAGTAAGGGGCAAACGCGTGAGCAGTACTTC
TRBJ1-2	few	TRBV29-1	TRBD1	CSVDTGQNYGYTF	TGCAGCGTTGATACGGGACAGAACTATGGCTACACCTTC
TRBJ2-1	many	TRBV11-3	NA	CASSPGGPEAQFF	TGTGCCAGCAGTCCAGGGGGGCCAGAAGCGCAGTTCTTC
TRBJ1-1	many	TRBV30	NA	CAWFRDRMNTEAFF	TGTGCCTGGTTCAGAGACAGGATGAACACTGAAGCTTTCTTT
TRBJ2-1	many	TRBV15	NA	CATQGSLYNEQFF	TGTGCCACGCAGGGGAGCCTATACAATGAGCAGTTCTTC
TRBJ1-1	many	TRBV19	TRBD1	CASDDGQVHTEAFF	TGTGCCAGCGACGACGGACAGGTCCACACTGAAGCTTTCTTT
TRBJ2-5	many	TRBV6-1	TRBD2	CASSALGERERGTQYF	TGTGCCAGCAGTGCCCTCGGGGAGCGGGAGAGGGGGACCCAGTACTTC
TRBJ1-5	many	TRBV28	NA	CASSWGGGTQHF	TGTGCCAGCAGTTGGGGCGGGGGGACCCAGCATTTT
TRBJ2-7	NA	TRBV11-2	TRBD1	CASRVGQGAAYEQYF	TGTGCCAGCAGAGTGGGACAGGGGGCCGCCTACGAGCAGTACTTC
TRBJ2-2	many	TRBV20-1	NA	CSAPLETGELFF	TGCAGTGCCCCACTAGAGACCGGGGAGCTGTTTTTT
TRBJ2-5	many	TRBV18	NA	CASSPRELETQYF	TGTGCCAGCTCCCCCCGGGAGCTAGAGACCCAGTACTTC
TRBJ1-5	many	TRBV11-2	NA	CASSFPAQGLYSNQPQHF	TGTGCCAGCAGCTTCCCAGCCCAAGGATTATATAGCAATCAGCCCCAGCATTTT
TRBJ2-4	once	TRBV3-1	NA	CGSSEEPGPLAKNIQYF	TGTGGCAGCAGCGAGGAACCGGGACCGTTAGCCAAAAACATTCAGTACTTC
TRBJ2-1	few	TRBV5-1	NA	CASSLDLAGAYNEQFF	TGCGCCAGCAGCTTGGACTTGGCAGGGGCCTACAATGAGCAGTTCTTC
TRBJ1-5	many	TRBV7-2	NA	CASSHPRAQPQHF	TGTGCCAGCAGCCACCCCAGGGCTCAGCCCCAGCATTTT
TRBJ1-3	few	TRBV20-1	NA	CSARSQDSGNTIYF	TGCAGTGCTAGATCTCAGGACTCTGGAAACACCATATATTTT
TRBJ2-7	many	TRBV12-3/TRBV12-4	NA	CASSFMAVGNEQYF	TGTGCCAGCAGTTTCATGGCGGTGGGGAACGAGCAGTACTTC
TRBJ1-1	NA	TRBV28	NA	CASSHKQGNTEAFF	TGTGCCAGCAGTCATAAACAGGGAAACACTGAAGCTTTCTTT
TRBJ1-1	NA	TRBV6-4	NA	CASSREVNTEAFF	TGTGCCAGCAGTCGCGAGGTGAACACTGAAGCTTTCTTT
TRBJ1-1	many	TRBV3-1	NA	CASSPRLWQTSTEAFF	TGTGCCAGCAGCCCCCGCCTTTGGCAGACGTCCACTGAAGCTTTCTTT
TRBJ2-7	many	TRBV12-3/TRBV12-4	NA	CASSPQLSYEQYF	TGTGCCAGCAGTCCGCAGTTGTCCTACGAGCAGTACTTC
TRBJ1-5	many	TRBV2	NA	CASSPDGLSNQPQHF	TGTGCCAGCAGTCCCGACGGACTTAGCAATCAGCCCCAGCATTTT
TRBJ2-7	NA	TRBV9	NA	CASSVAWAATYEQYF	TGTGCCAGCAGCGTAGCTTGGGCTGCTACCTACGAGCAGTACTTC
TRBJ2-5	many	TRBV19	TRBD2	CASAGARETQYF	TGTGCCTCAGCGGGAGCCAGAGAGACCCAGTACTTC
TRBJ2-5	many	TRBV11-3	NA	CASSLGVQETQYF	TGTGCCAGCAGCTTAGGCGTACAAGAGACCCAGTACTTC
TRBJ1-1	NA	TRBV12-3/TRBV12-4	NA	CASSYPGQTEAFF	TGTGCCAGCAGTTACCCAGGTCAGACTGAAGCTTTCTTT
TRBJ1-2	many	TRBV2	NA	CASSPEMNYYGYTF	TGTGCCAGCAGCCCTGAAATGAATTACTATGGCTACACCTTC
TRBJ2-1	few	TRBV9	TRBD2	CACSGGIRNEQFF	TGTGCCTGCTCGGGGGGGATCCGCAATGAGCAGTTCTTC
TRBJ1-2	many	TRBV20-1	TRBD1	CSATTGFTYGYTF	TGCAGTGCCACGACAGGGTTCACCTATGGCTACACCTTC
TRBJ1-1	many	TRBV30	NA	CAWRTVTRGTEAFF	TGTGCCTGGAGGACCGTAACTCGAGGGACTGAAGCTTTCTTT
TRBJ2-1	many	TRBV27	TRBD2	CASSLRTSGNNEQFF	TGTGCCAGCAGTTTGCGGACTAGCGGGAATAATGAGCAGTTCTTC
TRBJ1-1	many	TRBV5-1	NA	CASSSSWGTEAFF	TGCGCCAGCAGCTCGAGCTGGGGCACTGAAGCTTTCTTT
TRBJ2-1	few	TRBV7-8	TRBD2	CASSLHFPTSEMNEQFF	TGTGCCAGCAGCTTACATTTCCCGACTAGCGAGATGAATGAGCAGTTCTTC
TRBJ1-3	many	TRBV20-1	NA	CSARDGRQSGNTIYF	TGCAGTGCTAGAGATGGGCGGCAGTCTGGAAACACCATATATTTT
TRBJ1-4	many	TRBV12-3/TRBV12-4	NA	CASAPGEKLFF	TGTGCCAGCGCCCCAGGGGAAAAACTGTTTTTT
TRBJ2-2	few	TRBV29-1	TRBD1	CGTGVGTGELFF	TGCGGGACAGGGGTTGGCACCGGGGAGCTGTTTTTT
TRBJ2-1	many	TRBV6-2/TRBV6-3	NA	CASSGQRSFSSYNEQFF	TGTGCCAGCAGTGGACAAAGAAGCTTCAGCTCCTACAATGAGCAGTTCTTC
TRBJ2-1	NA	TRBV11-3	TRBD2	CASSVPGLAGEGEQFF	TGTGCCAGCAGCGTCCCAGGACTAGCGGGAGAGGGGGAGCAGTTCTTC
TRBJ2-1	many	TRBV2	NA	CASTSAWAGQFF	TGTGCCAGCACATCCGCTTGGGCGGGGCAGTTCTTC
TRBJ1-1	many	TRBV28	NA	CASSFPGPEAFF	TGTGCCAGCAGTTTCCCGGGACCTGAAGCTTTCTTT
TRBJ1-2	many	TRBV30	TRBD1	CAWRPTGGYGYTF	TGTGCCTGGAGACCGACAGGGGGGTATGGCTACACCTTC
TRBJ1-2	few	TRBV3-1	NA	CASSPGSNPTQYGYTF	TGTGCCAGCAGCCCGGGGTCCAACCCCACTCAATATGGCTACACCTTC
TRBJ2-5	many	TRBV5-1	TRBD2	CASSFLAGNQETQYF	TGCGCCAGCAGCTTCCTAGCGGGAAATCAGGAGACCCAGTACTTC
TRBJ1-1	few	TRBV11-2	NA	CASSFPAPGTEAFF	TGTGCCAGCAGCTTCCCCGCCCCGGGGACTGAAGCTTTCTTT
TRBJ2-7	NA	TRBV7-9	TRBD2	CASSLVSGSRYEQYF	TGTGCCAGCAGCTTAGTGAGCGGGAGTCGCTACGAGCAGTACTTC
TRBJ2-3	many	TRBV20-1	TRBD2	CSARDGTSGSGAQYF	TGCAGTGCTAGAGATGGGACTAGCGGTAGTGGGGCGCAGTATTTT
TRBJ2-5	NA	TRBV20-1	NA	CSARGDMTSSQETQYF	TGCAGTGCTAGAGGGGACATGACTAGTTCCCAAGAGACCCAGTACTTC
TRBJ1-1	few	TRBV4-1	TRBD1	CASSQDNPGGNTEAFF	TGCGCCAGCAGCCAAGATAACCCAGGGGGCAACACTGAAGCTTTCTTT
TRBJ2-2	NA	TRBV28	NA	CASSSRRVDTGELFF	TGTGCCAGCAGTTCGCGGAGGGTGGACACCGGGGAGCTGTTTTTT
TRBJ2-1	many	TRBV20-1	NA	CSTRVRNNEQFF	TGCAGTACCCGGGTGAGGAACAATGAGCAGTTCTTC
TRBJ2-5	many	TRBV12-3/TRBV12-4	TRBD2	CASSLRSASGQETQYF	TGTGCCAGCAGTTTACGGTCGGCTAGCGGACAAGAGACCCAGTACTTC
TRBJ2-3	few	TRBV4-1	TRBD2	CASSQQAGGTDTQYF	TGCGCCAGCAGCCAACAAGCGGGAGGAACAGATACGCAGTATTTT
TRBJ1-2	NA	TRBV14	NA	CASSQDPFGGYTF	TGTGCCAGCAGCCAAGACCCCTTTGGCGGCTACACCTTC
TRBJ1-4	many	TRBV20-1	NA	CSARDQGETTNEKLFF	TGCAGTGCTAGAGATCAAGGGGAAACAACTAATGAAAAACTGTTTTTT
TRBJ2-6	few	TRBV20-1	NA	CSARSTAMLWPGSGANVLTF	TGCAGTGCTAGAAGCACCGCGATGCTTTGGCCGGGCTCTGGGGCCAACGTCCTGACTTTC
TRBJ1-4	many	TRBV12-3/TRBV12-4	NA	CASSLGREKLFF	TGTGCCAGCAGTTTAGGGCGGGAAAAACTGTTTTTT
TRBJ2-6	many	TRBV12-3/TRBV12-4	NA	CASKRDSGANVLTF	TGTGCCAGCAAAAGGGACTCTGGGGCCAACGTCCTGACTTTC